Presented here are 10 T cell receptor beta chains from one specimen sequenced in a study of low-dose radiotherapy and immunotherapy resistance in tumors. Priming of first-strand cDNA relied on TRAV- and TRBV-specific primers (covering alpha and beta chains). The authors amplified TCRs for approximately 20 PCR cycles with a constant-region primer and a V-primer adapter. Each CDR3 protein gets one entry after TCRdb re-called the reads with MiXCR. The repertoire has about 89,000 distinct CDR3 sequences, more than 7.5% of them found once; the top ten carry 0.95% to 1.3%. Sample time point: before trial treatment. Source: PBMCs, taken before treatment. These receptors were obtained from a male donor with prostate cancer.

This clonotype was counted a few times. The chain links TRBV28 to TRBJ1-1; 8 bases agree with TRBD1. The V segment lost 7 bases and the J segment 10 bases; nucleotides outside the gene matches: 8. Germline-derived CDR1 and CDR2 are MDHEN and SYDVKM. This CDR3 spans 12 amino acids. CDR3 in DNA: TGTGCCAGCATCCAGGGGGCGTCACGAGCTTTCTTT. The encoded protein is CASIQGASRAFF. The whole variable domain, remainder taken from reference TRBV28 and TRBJ1-1, is DVKVTQSSRYLVKRTGEKVFLECVQDMDHENMFWYRQDPGLGLRLIYFSYDVKMKEKGDIPEGYSVSREKKERFSLILESASTNQTSMYLCASIQGASRAFFGQGTRLTVV.

This clonotype showed up many times. The genes are TRBV24-1 and TRBJ2-1, with TRBD2 matching 8 bases. The germline V gene encodes CDR1 KGHDR and CDR2 SFDVKD. This CDR3 has 17 amino acids. The V and J ends lost 5 bases and 0 bases, in that order; junction bases with no gene match: 8. CDR3 amino acids: CATSGGIAGSSYNEQFF. CDR3 DNA: TGTGCCACCAGTGGGGGCATAGCGGGGAGCTCCTACAATGAGCAGTTCTTC.

In this sample, this clonotype turned up many times. The chain couples TRBV25-1 to TRBJ2-1, with D unresolved. V dropped 0 bases and J dropped 9 bases, with 3 bases sitting between them. Germline CDR1 reads MGHDK; CDR2 reads SYGVNS. The CDR3 is made up of 11 amino acids. Here the CDR3 reads CASSEYSEQFF. For the CDR3, the DNA is TGTGCCAGCAGTGAATATAGTGAGCAGTTCTTC.

Concerning this clonotype itself: A far larger clone is one base from this, pointing to a likely read error. The chain couples TRBV2 to TRBJ2-5; perhaps TRBD1 as D (6 bases). With 5 bases removed from V and 11 bases from J, the gap between germline ends came to 18 bases. CDR3 length: 13 residues. Germline values: CDR1 SNHLY, CDR2 FYNNEI. CDR3 region: CASSLNRANEQYF. The CDR3 DNA follows: TGTGCCAGCAGTCTCAACAGGGCTAATGAGCAGTACTTC.

The chain combines TRBV28 with TRBJ1-4, with 9 bases identical to TRBD1. This CDR3 is built from 14 residues. The junction had 4 bases not matched to a gene; V was cut back by 4 bases and J by 7 bases. Germline CDR1 reads MDHEN; CDR2 reads SYDVKM. The CDR3 sequence: CASSSDRGSEKLFF. In DNA, the CDR3 is TGTGCCAGCAGTTCCGACAGGGGGAGTGAAAAACTGTTTTTT.

This clonotype appeared many times. The V call is TRBV28, the J call TRBJ2-3, with D unresolved. The length of the CDR3 is 12 residues. V lost 6 bases to trimming and J lost 3 bases, with 7 bases between them. Germline V gives CDR1 MDHEN, CDR2 SYDVKM. The CDR3 DNA sequence: TGTGCCAGCAGCCGGGCGACAGATACGCAGTATTTT. Its protein product is CASSRATDTQYF.

Ten or more counts support this clonotype. The chain joins TRBV10-3 to TRBJ2-7; weak D call: TRBD1 (6 bases). Germline V gene sequence: CDR1 ENHRY, CDR2 SYGVKD. The CDR3 runs to 14 residues. V gave up 6 bases and J gave up 6 bases, with 18 bases separating them. The CDR3 DNA sequence: TGTGCCATCAGGGGGGACAACGTTCCCGCCGAGCAGTACTTC. Its translation: CAIRGDNVPAEQYF.

This clonotype was seen ten or more times. J is TRBJ1-6 and V is TRBV29-1; weak D call: TRBD1 (5 bases). The CDR3 extends over 12 amino acids. CDR1 is SQVTM and CDR2 is ANQGSEA in the germline V gene. V lost 8 bases, J lost 6 bases, and 11 bases lay in between. The CDR3 nucleotides are TGCAGCCCGGGGGGACCTAATTCACCCCTCCACTTT. Translating gives CSPGGPNSPLHF.

This clonotype has ten or more counts. V usage is TRBV5-1 and J usage is TRBJ2-1; 10 bases map to TRBD2. The CDR3 is 18 residues long. Germline V gene lookup returns CDR1 SGHRS and CDR2 YFSETQ. V dropped 1 base and J dropped 1; count of bases not matched to a gene: 8. CDR3 nucleotide sequence: TGCGCCAGCAGCTTGAATCCCTTTAGCGGGAGGTCCTACAATGAGCAGTTCTTC. Amino acids: CASSLNPFSGRSYNEQFF.

Notes on this clonotype: This is likely an artifact of a read error, given a far larger clone one base away. This chain links TRBV7-1 with TRBJ2-7, with D possibly being TRBD1 (6 bases). TRBV7-1 is marked as an open reading frame, function uncertain. The CDR3 sequence is 17 residues long. The CDR3 spells CVSSQDPPGASSYEQYF. The CDR3 nucleotides read TGCGTCAGCAGCCAAGACCCCCCAGGGGCTAGCTCCTACGAGCAGTACTTC.